This paragraph covers one T cell receptor beta chain sequence. This sample is drawn from a study of technical replicates of blood from a few donors. Libraries were prepared by immunoSEQ multiplex PCR; TCRdb keeps only in-frame clonotypes and omits some of them. The table has 85,000 to 95,000 clones, 90% to 97% seen once; the top ten hold 0.35% to 0.45%. The junction had 13 bases not matched to a gene; V was cut back by 4 bases and J by 7 bases. The CDR3 spans 17 residues. Germline lookup yields CDR1 KGHSH and CDR2 LQKENI. The TCR originated in a human donor in good health. The source material was T cells isolated from PBMCs. The chain recombines TRBV18 with TRBJ2-1, with 10 bases identical to TRBD1. The CDR3 reads CASSRETGGYDWNEQFF. CDR3 bases: TGTGCCAGCTCACGCGAGACAGGGGGCTACGATTGGAATGAGCAGTTCTTC.